The 7 T cell receptor beta chains below come from one sample, sequenced in a study of blood T cell repertoires in COVID-19. Assay used: immunoSEQ multiplex PCR; TCRdb lists only in-frame clones, some missing. This sample has 300,000 to 350,000 clones, with almost 90% found just once. The sample consisted of peripheral blood. These receptors were obtained from a woman in her sixties or seventies with COVID-19, enrolled during active disease.

The chain couples TRBV10-3 to TRBJ2-7; a weak D match, TRBD1 (6 bases). Germline V gene lookup returns CDR1 ENHRY and CDR2 SYGVKD. This CDR3 contains 13 residues. Trimming removed 3 bases at V and 6 bases at J, with 12 bases between. This CDR3 is CAISERQESEQYF. The CDR3 coding sequence is TGTGCCATCAGTGAAAGACAGGAGAGCGAGCAGTACTTC.

The gene calls are TRBV9 and TRBJ1-2, with 9 bases lining up with TRBD1. This CDR3 contains 14 residues. The germline CDR1 and CDR2 sequences are SGDLS and YYNGEE. The junction had 5 bases not matched to a gene; V was cut back by 3 bases and J by 5 bases. The CDR3 DNA reads TGTGCCAGCAGCGGCCGGGACAGGGAGTATGGCTACACCTTC. Its protein product is CASSGRDREYGYTF.

This clone was observed a handful of times. V and J are TRBV5-1 and TRBJ1-1; the match to TRBD1 covers 7 bases. J gave up 5 bases and V 2 bases, and 12 bases lay outside the gene matches. Germline values: CDR1 SGHRS, CDR2 YFSETQ. This CDR3 is 16 amino acids long. The CDR3 sequence: CASSFGTALMGTEAFF. CDR3 sequence (DNA): TGCGCCAGCAGCTTCGGGACAGCTCTAATGGGGACTGAAGCTTTCTTT.

V usage is TRBV7-9 and J usage is TRBJ1-2, with 8 bases lining up with TRBD1. The CDR3 is 15 amino acids. After removal of 5 bases from V and 6 bases from J, the junction contained 11 bases not matched to a gene. Germline V gene data show CDR1 as SEHNR and CDR2 as FQNEAQ (reference sequence). The CDR3: CASSPFQGAFDGYTF. CDR3 in DNA: TGTGCCAGCAGCCCTTTTCAGGGGGCCTTTGATGGCTACACCTTC.

The genes are TRBV12-3 or TRBV12-4 and TRBJ1-1; 7 bases are a match to TRBD1. J was trimmed by 8 bases and V by 5 bases; bases with no gene match: 5. The CDR3 contains 12 residues. CDR3 coding DNA: TGTGCCAGCAGTGACACAGGGGTGGAAGCTTTCTTT. It encodes CASSDTGVEAFF.

The rearrangement links TRBV19 to TRBJ1-2; possible D gene TRBD1, 6 bases. Germline values: CDR1 LNHDA, CDR2 SQIVND (reference sequence). Trimming shortened V by 2 bases and J by 8 bases, and 18 bases separated the two germline ends. There are 15 residues in the CDR3. The chain's CDR3 is CASSITGTLLSGYTF. The CDR3 DNA is TGTGCCAGTAGTATAACAGGGACCCTACTATCGGGCTACACCTTC.

The chain has TRBV30 and TRBJ1-1; maybe TRBD1 (5 bases). The CDR3 runs 13 residues. Trimming shortened V by 0 bases and J by 4 bases, and 9 bases separated the two germline ends. Germline V gives CDR1 GTSNPN, CDR2 SVGIG (reference sequence). CDR3 sequence: CAWSVFGGTEAFF. As DNA, the CDR3 is TGTGCCTGGAGTGTATTCGGGGGCACTGAAGCTTTCTTT.